This T cell receptor (beta chain) was observed in a study of OX40 agonist ivuxolimab in advanced cancers. The wider study: In this trial design, patients received ivuxolimab intravenously at 0.01 to 10 mg/kg every 2 weeks. People who had prior anti-PD-1, anti-PD-L1 or anti-CTLA-4 therapy could take part, and around 43% had some.

V lost 6 bases to trimming and J lost 2 bases; unmatched junction nucleotides: 9. The germline V gene has CDR1 MNHEY and CDR2 SMNVEV (reference sequence). This CDR3 region has 15 residues. Measured with immunoSEQ multiplex PCR; TCRdb has only the in-frame clones, and not every one. The sample lists 41,000 or so clones; around four fifths were seen once. The source material was CD4+ or CD8+ T cells sorted from blood, sampled in a trial of the OX40 agonist ivuxolimab. This clonotype was sampled from an adult with an advanced solid tumor such as melanoma, head and neck, liver or kidney cancer. J is TRBJ2-7 and V is TRBV27, with 8 bases identical to TRBD1. CDR3 sequence: CASSSPAGGTYEQYF. In nucleotides, the CDR3 is TGTGCCAGCAGCTCCCCAGCAGGGGGCACCTACGAGCAGTACTTC.